This TCR beta chain was retrieved from a study of blood T cell repertoires in COVID-19. The V gene end was trimmed by 3 bases and the J gene end by 0 bases; junction bases not matched to a gene: 2. This CDR3 has 15 amino acids. CDR1 is LNHDA, CDR2 SQIVND, per germline (reference sequence). Method: immunoSEQ multiplex PCR; TCRdb's copy keeps in-frame clones and lacks some. The table has 190,000 or so clones, roughly 86% seen once. Sequenced input: peripheral blood. The receptor comes from a man aged 35 to 55 with active or convalescent COVID-19. The chain employs TRBV19 and TRBJ1-3; 7 bases agree with TRBD1. CDR3 in amino acids: CASSMGQHSGNTIYF. Written as DNA, the CDR3 is TGTGCCAGTAGTATGGGACAGCACTCTGGAAACACCATATATTTT. Looking up the rest from reference TRBV19 and TRBJ1-3 gives the full variable domain: DGGITQSPKYLFRKEGQNVTLSCEQNLNHDAMYWYRQDPGQGLRLIYYSQIVNDFQKGDIAEGYSVSREKKESFPLTVTSAQKNPTAFYLCASSMGQHSGNTIYFGEGSWLTVV.